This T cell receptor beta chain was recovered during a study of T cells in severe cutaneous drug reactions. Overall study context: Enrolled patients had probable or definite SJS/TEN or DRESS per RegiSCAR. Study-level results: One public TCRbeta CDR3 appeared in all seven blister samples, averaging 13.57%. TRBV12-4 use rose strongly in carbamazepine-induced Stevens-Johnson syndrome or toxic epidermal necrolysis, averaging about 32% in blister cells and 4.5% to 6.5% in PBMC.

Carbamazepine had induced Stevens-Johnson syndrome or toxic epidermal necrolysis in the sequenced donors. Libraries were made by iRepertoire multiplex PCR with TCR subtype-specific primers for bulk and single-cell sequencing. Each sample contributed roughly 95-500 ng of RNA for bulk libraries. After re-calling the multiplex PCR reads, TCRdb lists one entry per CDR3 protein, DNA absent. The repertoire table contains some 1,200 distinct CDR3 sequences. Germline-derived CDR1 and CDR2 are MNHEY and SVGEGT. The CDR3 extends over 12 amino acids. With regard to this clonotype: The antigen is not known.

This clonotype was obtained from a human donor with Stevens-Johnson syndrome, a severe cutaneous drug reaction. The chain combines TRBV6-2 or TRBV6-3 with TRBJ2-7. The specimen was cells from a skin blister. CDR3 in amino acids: CASRTQEYEQYF.